This TCR beta chain was recorded in a study of shared clonotypes between healthy human individuals. Study details: The study used three CD4 naive, three CD4 memory, two CD8 naive and one CD8 memory plate per donor.

Recent vaccinations or acute infections were absent in the healthy HIV-negative adult donors. Points from the study as a whole: When naive CD4 clonotypes were compared across a few donors, about 4.8% were shared.

The CDR3 loop spans 12 amino acids. Germline V lookup: CDR1 SGHTA, CDR2 FQGNSA. With respect to this clone: What it recognizes is unknown. A read error may account for a junction end that differs from germline.

Authors' analysis steps: ImmunoSEQ gave junction-only sequences without quality scores, so filtering differed. Only in-frame clones appear in the TCRdb table, and some are missing; sequencing was by immunoSEQ multiplex PCR. Clone size and the V and J calls come from that table; the DNA yielded D and trimming. The sample lists about 2 million clones, 90% to 95% occurring once. The chain has TRBV7-2 and TRBJ1-2; D not resolved. Input material: naive CD4+ T cells sorted from blood. This sample's subset: CD45RA+ positively selected. The receptor was isolated from a man aged 18 to 29 in good health. The CDR3 coding sequence is TGTGCCAGCAGCTTAGGAACAGAGAATCTTTACTTC. Its translation is CASSLGTENLYF.